This TCR beta chain is drawn from a study of blood T cell repertoires in COVID-19 (dated by TCRdb to between 2020 and 2021). Notes on the research overall: Samples from collaborators originated in the United States, Italy and Spain and spanned both the acute and convalescent phases of COVID-19. The prospective study material was composed of cDNA or gDNA derived from T cells, B-cell-depleted T cells, or PBMCs. Subjects who had been exposed to COVID-19, were actively infected with it, or had recovered from it provided the deeply sampled blood TCRbeta repertoires that made up the dataset. The repertoires were released in a freely available public database meant as a resource for research on the immune response to SARS-CoV-2. The samples were drawn from two sources: the first 160 participants of the ongoing ImmuneRACE study, and 1,200 or so subjects contributed by 6 global collaborators. The sample metadata nearly always contained a de-identified subject ID, COVID-19 status, age in years and sex. Where available, HLA class I and class II types were taken from metadata supplied by the sample provider and were not determined by assay-based typing. Results the study describes overall, beyond this receptor: How much clinical and demographic metadata was included differed by source and by participant, and the metadata was provided uncurated.

From its cysteine to its phenylalanine, the CDR3 spans 11 amino acids. The CDR3 DNA has 33 bases and is translated from base 1. The V end loses 6 bases and the J end loses 9 bases, and a stretch of 12 bases separates them. Via the germline V gene (reference sequence), CDR1 is DFQATT and CDR2 SNEGSKA. A word on this clone: Its antigen is not yet known. No base qualities exist here, and no much larger clone lies one base off it.

In the prospective study, participants were 18 to 89 years old, resided in about two dozen geographic areas of the United States, and were enrolled through a virtual design. To assign participants to cohorts, the prospective study relied on clinical history that participants themselves reported in a screening survey and a study questionnaire. Recovered participants in ImmuneRACE Cohort 3 were defined by two consecutive negative NP/OP PCR tests, clearance by a healthcare professional, or resolution of symptoms. Each participant in the prospective study had whole blood, serum and a nasopharyngeal or oropharyngeal swab collected by mobile phlebotomists. Additional blood draws and questionnaires over an approximately 2-month period could optionally be provided by prospective study participants. Before DNA extraction, blood samples from the prospective study were shipped at room temperature or frozen.

TCRbeta CDR3 regions were amplified from genomic DNA using the immunoSEQ Assay, a bias-controlled multiplex PCR. Per the original workflow: The number of nucleated cells in each sample was estimated by amplification of reference gene primers within the assay. Sequence reads were collapsed and filtered to measure the absolute abundance of every unique TCRbeta CDR3 rearrangement. For each sample, productive Simpson clonality was calculated as the square root of Simpson's diversity index across productive rearrangements. This immuneACCESS table, as held by TCRdb, lists in-frame sequences with V and J called but not all clones. Of the missing ones, under half trace to an unresolved V gene in checked studies; the others have no known cause. Clone size and V and J calls were adopted from that table, with D and trimming inferred from the DNA. The sample table shows around 170,000 clones, and 88% are seen once. Around 9.5% of the sample comes from the top ten.

Material: PBMCs or T cells enriched from blood (not recorded which). The sequence links TRBV20-1 to TRBJ2-1, with TRBD1 as a weak D call on 6 bases. The clonotype was recovered from a woman aged 18-29 years who had recovered from COVID-19. The CDR3 region reads CSALQGVEQFF. The sequenced DNA is TGCAGTGCGTTACAGGGTGTTGAGCAGTTCTTC.